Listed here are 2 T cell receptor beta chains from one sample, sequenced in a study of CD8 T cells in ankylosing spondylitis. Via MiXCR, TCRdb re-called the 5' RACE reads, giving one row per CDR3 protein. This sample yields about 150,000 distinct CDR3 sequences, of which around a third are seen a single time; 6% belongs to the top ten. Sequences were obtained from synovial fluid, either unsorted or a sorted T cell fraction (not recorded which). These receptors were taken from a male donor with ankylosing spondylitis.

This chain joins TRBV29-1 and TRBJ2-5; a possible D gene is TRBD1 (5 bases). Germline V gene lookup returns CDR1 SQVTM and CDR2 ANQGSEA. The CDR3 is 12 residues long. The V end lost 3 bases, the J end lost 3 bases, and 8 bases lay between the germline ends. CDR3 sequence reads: CSVDKGEETQYF. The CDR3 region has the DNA TGCAGCGTTGACAAAGGGGAAGAGACCCAGTACTTC.

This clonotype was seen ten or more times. The CDR3 is CASSQRHSTSGANVLTF. The CDR3, as DNA: TGTGCCAGCAGCCAAAGGCACAGCACCTCTGGGGCCAACGTCCTGACTTTC. The rearrangement uses TRBV3-1 and TRBJ2-6; D ambiguous. V lost 2 bases and J lost 0, with 11 bases in between. Germline V gene lookup returns CDR1 LGHDT and CDR2 YNNKEL (reference sequence). The CDR3 sequence is 17 residues long.